This is a list of T cell receptor beta chains from one sample in a study of cytotoxic CD8 clonotypes in ibrutinib-treated CLL. The repertoire was sequenced with immunoSEQ multiplex PCR; TCRdb's copy has only in-frame clones and lacks some. This table holds around 300,000 clones, more than 65% found once. The input for sequencing was PBMCs, taken before ibrutinib treatment. All receptors come from a human donor with chronic lymphocytic leukemia. CDR3s include the opening cysteine and the closing phenylalanine or tryptophan. The D gene is left open where the match is weak.

j_call d_call v_call cdr3_aa
TRBJ1-1 TRBD1 TRBV18 CASSPRQGADTEAFF
TRBJ2-1 NA TRBV18 CASSPPLPANEQFF
TRBJ2-7 NA TRBV28 CASSSSAGSYEQYF
TRBJ2-7 NA TRBV4-1 CASSQDGGAGTDVEF
TRBJ1-1 TRBD1 TRBV6-5 CASSDRGNTEAFF
TRBJ2-3 TRBD2 TRBV19 CASTSGRYTDTQYF
TRBJ2-5 NA TRBV7-3 CASSLRQGEETQYF
TRBJ2-1 TRBD1 TRBV5-4 CASSTGQGLPNEQFF
TRBJ2-4 NA TRBV18 CASSPRQAHGDIQYF
TRBJ1-1 TRBD1 TRBV5-6 CASSLRQGEAFF
TRBJ2-7 NA TRBV6-5 CASRGSGDVSYEQYF
TRBJ2-2 TRBD1 TRBV6-4 CASSEQGAPGELFF
TRBJ1-1 NA TRBV7-9 CASSLVSGVTEAFF
TRBJ2-7 NA TRBV7-9 CASSPDTYEQYF
TRBJ2-5 NA TRBV2 CASSGARFETQYF
TRBJ1-5 NA TRBV27 CASSLSGDTGADQPQHF
TRBJ1-3 NA TRBV4-1 CASSQNVLGDTIYF
TRBJ2-3 TRBD2 TRBV4-3 CASSQRRGGGTDTQYF
TRBJ1-2 NA TRBV12-5 CASGGDRTTYGYTF
TRBJ1-2 NA TRBV4-1 CASSQDGRNYYGYTF
TRBJ2-1 TRBD2 TRBV5-4 CASSSGLVPNEQFF
TRBJ2-5 TRBD1 TRBV30 CAWGMGQGNGETQYF
TRBJ2-1 NA TRBV10-3 CAIRSEGGRDNEQFF
TRBJ2-3 NA TRBV2 CASSPPGDTQYF
TRBJ1-4 NA TRBV30 CAWSVGGGFGEKLFF
TRBJ2-7 TRBD1 TRBV5-4 CASSPGQGLTYEQYF
TRBJ1-4 NA TRBV6-1 CASSEYNEKLFF
TRBJ2-7 TRBD2 TRBV6-5 CASSYLVAGLLYEQYF
TRBJ2-1 TRBD2 TRBV9 CASSVGTSGYNEQFF
TRBJ2-3 NA TRBV5-1 CASSLGPYGPDTQYF
TRBJ2-1 TRBD2 TRBV5-1 CASSDGLAGSSYNEQFF
TRBJ2-7 TRBD2 TRBV7-2 CASSLLSGGDYEQYF
TRBJ2-7 NA TRBV25-1 CASSEQVGRSYEQYF
TRBJ1-4 NA TRBV4-2 CASNLDGGNEKLFF
TRBJ1-5 TRBD1 TRBV7-8 CASSLGTGLSGPQHF
TRBJ1-1 NA TRBV10-2 CASSEGGGTEAFF
TRBJ1-4 NA TRBV6-5 CASSTGHSNEKLFF
TRBJ2-1 TRBD1 TRBV19 CATRDRGSNEQFF
TRBJ2-3 TRBD2 TRBV7-2 CASSSGLATDTQYF
TRBJ2-7 NA TRBV9 CASSVGEASYEQYF
TRBJ2-7 TRBD1 TRBV5-1 CASSFTGTGNYEQYF
TRBJ1-1 NA TRBV5-6 CASSSNTEAFF
TRBJ2-7 NA TRBV30 CAWSGPRFGNYEQYF
TRBJ2-1 NA TRBV15 CATSRDQGTFEQFF
TRBJ2-1 NA TRBV28 CASRHGRGSYNEQFF
TRBJ2-7 TRBD1 TRBV5-1 CASSDAGGAAYEQYF
TRBJ2-7 TRBD1 TRBV6-1 CASSGDRGSYEQYF
TRBJ2-7 TRBD1 TRBV13 CASSWGQGAFEQYF
TRBJ1-1 NA TRBV5-6 CASSWARVLGRSAFF
TRBJ1-3 NA TRBV4-2 CASNNRDLFGNTIYF
TRBJ2-2 NA TRBV28 CASNLLGHTNTGELFF
TRBJ2-1 NA TRBV6-1 CASSGRVGPSSYNEQFF
TRBJ1-4 TRBD1 TRBV27 CASSLRGTGGNEKLFF